These 20 T cell receptor beta chains originate from one sample sequenced in a study of post-analysis software for immune sequencing data. Study-wide findings and caveats: A handful of TRBV segments (TRBV5-6, TRBV5-1 and TRBV20-1 among them) occurred more frequently in patients than in controls.

The antigens of these receptors remain unknown. The TCR beta cDNA libraries carried unique molecular identifiers. MiXCR was run by TCRdb on the PCR reads, yielding one entry per CDR3 protein. The data hold approximately 150,000 distinct CDR3 sequences, with about 32% observed a single time. Sequenced sample: blood. The receptors here all came from a girl between 5 and 17 years old with multiple sclerosis.

The genes are TRBV27 and TRBJ1-5; D unclear. Germline V gene sequence: CDR1 MNHEY, CDR2 SMNVEV (reference sequence). V lost 4 bases to trimming and J lost 7 bases, with 20 bases between them. This CDR3 is built from 16 residues. CDR3 nucleotide sequence: TGTGCCAGCAGTTATACGACTCCGGGCCCCAGGCAGCCCCAGCATTTT. Translation: CASSYTTPGPRQPQHF.

At least ten counts were recorded for this clonotype. The chain links TRBV29-1 to TRBJ2-7; D is unclear. Germline V gene data show CDR1 as SQVTM and CDR2 as ANQGSEA. This CDR3 is 14 amino acids long. V was pared by 4 bases and J by 2 bases, with 15 bases between. CDR3 nucleotide sequence: TGCAGCGTTGCCATCCAGGTGCGCGCCTACGAGCAGTACTTC. Translation gives CSVAIQVRAYEQYF.

J is TRBJ2-3 and V is TRBV20-1, with TRBD1 identical over 7 bases. From germline, CDR1 is DFQATT and CDR2 SNEGSKA (reference sequence). Unmatched junction bases numbered 10, after V lost 3 bases and J lost 7 bases. The CDR3 has 14 residues. CDR3 residues: CSARSQGSWYTQYF. Written as DNA, the CDR3 is TGCAGTGCTAGGTCACAGGGGTCTTGGTATACGCAGTATTTT.

This clonotype was observed many times. The rearrangement links TRBV5-1 to TRBJ2-7; D call uncertain. Germline CDR1 and CDR2: SGHRS and YFSETQ. The CDR3 sequence is 15 residues long. V was shortened by 1 base and J by 0 bases, with 11 bases between the two germline ends. CDR3 residues: CASSLPLASSYEQYF. DNA for the CDR3: TGCGCCAGCAGCTTGCCGTTAGCCTCCTCCTACGAGCAGTACTTC.

The V gene is TRBV7-3, the J gene TRBJ2-7, with D maybe TRBD1 (6 bases). CDR3 size: 13 residues. The V and J ends lost 2 bases and 6 bases respectively, with 11 bases between them. Germline V gene data show CDR1 as SGHTA and CDR2 as FQGTGA. In DNA form, the CDR3 reads TGTGCCAGCAGCTTAGGGACATTAGGCGAGCAGTACTTC. Protein product: CASSLGTLGEQYF.

This clonotype has a count of ten or more. The V call is TRBV2, the J call TRBJ2-1; D possibly corresponds to TRBD1 (6 bases). V gave up 9 bases and J gave up 0 bases, with 6 bases separating them. The CDR3 contains 12 residues. Germline V gives CDR1 SNHLY, CDR2 FYNNEI. CDR3 bases: TGTGCCAGGGACAGCTCCTACAATGAGCAGTTCTTC. Its protein product is CARDSSYNEQFF.

Only a few counts were recorded for this clonotype. The rearrangement joins TRBV6-6 to TRBJ2-3, with D unclear. Germline CDR1 and CDR2: MNHNY and SVGAGI (reference sequence). Trimming removed 2 bases from V and 5 bases from J, with 8 bases in between. This CDR3 contains 13 residues. The CDR3 here is CASSYPKKDTQYF. CDR3 nucleotides: TGTGCCAGCAGTTACCCGAAGAAAGATACGCAGTATTTT.

To note about this clonotype: Its ends do not fully match the called genes, so a read error is possible. This chain links TRBV4-1 with TRBJ2-7; TRBD2 matches at 10 bases. The CDR3 sequence is 14 residues long. CDR1 and CDR2 from the germline V gene are MGHRA and YSYEKL. CDR3 region: CASRSSGRLDERYF. The DNA of the CDR3 is TGCGCCAGCAGGTCTAGCGGGAGATTGGATGAGCGGTACTTC.

This clonotype was seen at least ten times. V gene TRBV5-1 combines with J gene TRBJ2-5, with D possibly TRBD1 on 6 matching bases. V gave up 7 bases and J gave up 4 bases, with 8 bases separating them. The CDR3 runs 11 residues. Per the germline V gene, CDR1 is SGHRS and CDR2 is YFSETQ. The CDR3 loop reads CASRTAETQYF. The CDR3, as DNA: TGCGCCAGCCGGACAGCAGAGACCCAGTACTTC.

Notes on this clonotype: This may be a read error: a much more frequent sequence differs by one nucleotide. This chain connects TRBV12-3 or TRBV12-4 to TRBJ2-1, with D possibly being TRBD1 or TRBD2 (5 bases each). The CDR3 covers 15 residues. CDR3 nucleotides: TGTGGCAGCAGTTTTGGGGGATGGGGATACAATGAGCAGTTCTTC. The encoded protein is CGSSFGGWGYNEQFF.

The V gene is TRBV11-2, the J gene TRBJ1-1, with D possibly being TRBD1 (6 bases). Trimming removed 1 base at V and 6 bases at J, with 15 bases between. CDR3 size: 15 residues. Germline loops: CDR1 SGHAT, CDR2 FQNNGV. The CDR3 DNA reads as TGTGCCAGCAGCTTAGGTGCGGGGGCACAGGCTGAAGCTTTCTTT. Amino acids: CASSLGAGAQAEAFF.

This clonotype was counted only a few times. CDR3 sequence: CASSTGTGRIQAFF. The CDR3 DNA sequence: TGCGCCAGCAGCACCGGGACAGGAAGGATACAAGCTTTCTTT. The chain has TRBV5-1 and TRBJ1-1; 8 bases line up with TRBD1. This CDR3 contains 14 residues. Unmatched junction bases numbered 11, after V lost 4 bases and J lost 9 bases. The germline V gene has CDR1 SGHRS and CDR2 YFSETQ. Complete variable domain (other parts from reference TRBV5-1 and TRBJ1-1): KAGVTQTPRYLIKTRGQQVTLSCSPISGHRSVSWYQQTPGQGLQFLFEYFSETQRNKGNFPGRFSGRQFSNSRSEMNVSTLELGDSALYLCASSTGTGRIQAFFGQGTRLTVV.

This clonotype was seen many times. J is TRBJ1-6 and V is TRBV4-1; D gene uncertain. Germline V CDR1 and CDR2: MGHRA, YSYEKL. Trimming removed 4 bases from V and 7 bases from J, with 20 bases in between. The length of the CDR3 is 17 residues. CDR3 residues: CASSPLPEALNNSPLHF. DNA of the CDR3: TGCGCCAGCAGCCCCCTTCCGGAGGCGCTAAACAATTCACCCCTCCACTTT.

The J gene is TRBJ2-5, the V gene TRBV12-3 or TRBV12-4; D gene ambiguous. V was clipped by 10 bases and J by 5 bases, with 11 bases between them. The CDR3 has 11 amino acids. The CDR3 is CANRGKETQYF. The DNA of the CDR3 is TGTGCCAACAGAGGAAAGGAGACCCAGTACTTC.

This clonotype was found many times. The chain recombines TRBV7-9 with TRBJ2-5, with D tentatively TRBD2 (5 bases). Deletions cut 5 bases from V and 4 bases from J, with 11 bases between. The germline CDR1 and CDR2 sequences are SEHNR and FQNEAQ (reference sequence). The CDR3 totals 13 residues. The CDR3: CASSPARGETQYF. For the CDR3, the DNA is TGTGCCAGCAGCCCAGCACGGGGAGAGACCCAGTACTTC.

CDR3 in amino acids: CASSLGQGVYQPQHF. In DNA form, the CDR3 reads TGTGCCAGCAGCCTCGGACAGGGAGTTTATCAGCCCCAGCATTTT. This sequence joins TRBV7-2 and TRBJ1-5, with 8 bases that match TRBD1. There are 15 residues in the CDR3. V lost 5 bases, J lost 5 bases, and 8 bases stayed unmatched. The germline CDR1 and CDR2 sequences are SGHTA and FQGNSA.

This sequence joins TRBV5-1 and TRBJ1-2; 11 bases align to TRBD1. The CDR3 has 17 amino acids. The germline V gene encodes CDR1 SGHRS and CDR2 YFSETQ. V dropped 0 bases and J dropped 2; count of bases not matched to a gene: 6. CDR3 nucleotide sequence: TGCGCCAGCAGCTTGGTGGGACAGGGGGGAGGAAACTATGGCTACACCTTC. It codes for CASSLVGQGGGNYGYTF.

A word on this clonotype: This clone may be a read error of a much larger clone one base away. The gene calls are TRBV10-3 and TRBJ2-1, with 13 positions matching TRBD2. Germline loops: CDR1 ENHRY, CDR2 SYGVKD. The J segment lost 9 bases and the V segment lost 7 bases, leaving 6 bases of the junction unmatched. The CDR3 length is 14 residues. CDR3: CAITVGLAGPEQFF. The DNA for the CDR3 is TGTGCCATCACCGTGGGACTAGCGGGACCTGAGCAGTTCTTC.

This rearrangement joins TRBV5-1 to TRBJ2-4; 7 nucleotides agree with TRBD2. The germline V gene has CDR1 SGHRS and CDR2 YFSETQ. The CDR3 has 16 residues. Trimming cost V 4 bases and J 7 bases; bases outside gene matches: 14. The CDR3 DNA follows: TGCGCCAGCAGCCTGGTCGCCCCCGGGGAGGGGAACATTCAGTACTTC. Amino acid sequence: CASSLVAPGEGNIQYF.

The chain couples TRBV20-1 to TRBJ2-4; tentative D call: TRBD2 (6 bases). CDR3 length equals 15 residues. Trimming took off 3 bases at V and 0 bases at J, with 12 bases between the two ends. Germline V CDR1 and CDR2: DFQATT, SNEGSKA (reference sequence). The chain's CDR3 is CSARPSGLAKNIQYF. DNA for the CDR3: TGCAGTGCTAGGCCCAGCGGGCTAGCCAAAAACATTCAGTACTTC.